This TCR beta chain is drawn from a study of blood T cell repertoires in COVID-19. The germline V gene has CDR1 SGHTA and CDR2 FQGNSA. The CDR3 has 16 amino acids. The V and J ends lost 0 bases and 7 bases, in that order; junction bases with no gene match: 1. In the original workflow: Amplification of reference gene primers provided the estimated nucleated cell counts. Measured with immunoSEQ multiplex PCR; TCRdb has only the in-frame clones, and not every one. V, J and clone size are taken as reported in that table, and D and trimming were inferred from the DNA itself. The sample records tens of thousands of clones, approximately 85% being singletons.

The clonotype originates from a man older than 75 with acute or convalescent COVID-19. The chain has TRBV7-2 and TRBJ2-1; 15 positions match TRBD2. Sequencing input: peripheral blood. DNA for the CDR3: TGTGCCAGCAGCTTAGCTGGGACTAGCGGGGGGAATGAGCAGTTCTTC. It specifies CASSLAGTSGGNEQFF.